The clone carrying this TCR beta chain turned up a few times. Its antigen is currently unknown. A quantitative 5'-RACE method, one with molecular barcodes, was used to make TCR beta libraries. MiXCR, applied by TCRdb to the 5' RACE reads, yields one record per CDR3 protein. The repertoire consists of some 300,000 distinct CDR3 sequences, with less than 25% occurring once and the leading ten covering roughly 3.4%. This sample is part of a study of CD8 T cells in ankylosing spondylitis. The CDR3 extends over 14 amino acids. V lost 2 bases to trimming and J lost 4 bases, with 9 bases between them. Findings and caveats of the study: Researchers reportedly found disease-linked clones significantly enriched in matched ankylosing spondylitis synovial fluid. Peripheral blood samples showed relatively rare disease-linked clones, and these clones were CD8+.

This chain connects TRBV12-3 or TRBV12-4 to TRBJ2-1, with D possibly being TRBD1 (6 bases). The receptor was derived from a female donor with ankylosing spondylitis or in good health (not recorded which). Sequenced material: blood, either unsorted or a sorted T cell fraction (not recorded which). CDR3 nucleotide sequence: TGTGCCAGCAGTTTAAGGACAGAATACAATGAGCAGTTCTTC. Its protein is CASSLRTEYNEQFF.